Below, 20 T cell receptor beta chains from the same sample are listed, as sequenced in a study of blood T cell repertoires in COVID-19. Sequencing was performed with immunoSEQ multiplex PCR; in TCRdb, only in-frame clones are kept and a portion is missing. The data show approximately 110,000 clones, about 93% seen once. Sequenced material: peripheral blood. The source is a man in his fifties with COVID-19, enrolled during active disease.

The chain recombines TRBV29-1 with TRBJ2-4; TRBD2 agrees at 12 bases. Germline lookup yields CDR1 SQVTM and CDR2 ANQGSEA. Germline trimming cut 1 base from V and 8 bases from J; bases unmatched to any gene: 6. CDR3 length: 15 amino acids. The chain's CDR3 is CSVEGLAGGPDIQYF. For the CDR3, the DNA is TGCAGCGTTGAAGGCCTAGCGGGAGGGCCTGACATTCAGTACTTC.

CDR3 residues: CASSIGGGGSYEQYF. CDR3 in DNA: TGTGCCAGTAGTATAGGAGGGGGCGGATCCTACGAGCAGTACTTC. V is TRBV19 and J is TRBJ2-7; 7 bases are shared with TRBD1. Germline trimming cut 1 base from V and 1 base from J; bases unmatched to any gene: 4. The CDR3 has 15 residues. Germline lookup yields CDR1 LNHDA and CDR2 SQIVND (reference sequence).

The chain couples TRBV12-3 or TRBV12-4 to TRBJ1-1, with 8 bases that match TRBD1. The CDR3 runs 13 residues. V lost 5 bases to trimming and J lost 5 bases; unmatched junction nucleotides: 4. CDR3: CASSLTGVTEAFF. DNA for the CDR3: TGTGCCAGCAGTCTGACAGGGGTGACTGAAGCTTTCTTT.

The chain has TRBV11-2 and TRBJ2-7; D unresolved. V was pared by 4 bases and J by 3 bases, with 7 bases between. The length of the CDR3 is 12 residues. Germline values: CDR1 SGHAT, CDR2 FQNNGV. The CDR3 DNA reads TGTGCCAGCAGCTCGCGTAACTACGAGCAGTACTTC. Its translation is CASSSRNYEQYF.

The J gene is TRBJ2-7, the V gene TRBV19; 12 nucleotides line up with TRBD2. The J segment lost 4 bases and the V segment lost 0 bases, leaving 7 bases of the junction unmatched. The germline gives CDR1 LNHDA, CDR2 SQIVND (reference sequence). This CDR3 has 17 amino acids. The CDR3 nucleotides read TGTGCCAGTAGTATAGAGCTCGGACTAGCGGGAAAGTACGAGCAGTACTTC. It translates to CASSIELGLAGKYEQYF.

The chain joins TRBV9 to TRBJ2-1; D remains unclear. In germline, CDR1 is SGDLS, CDR2 YYNGEE. V was pared by 0 bases and J by 0 bases, with 10 bases between. The CDR3 has 16 amino acids. The CDR3 is CASSVVSASSYNEQFF. Here the CDR3 DNA reads TGTGCCAGCAGCGTAGTGAGCGCGAGCTCCTACAATGAGCAGTTCTTC.

The chain combines TRBV7-2 with TRBJ1-2; D gene unclear. Germline values: CDR1 SGHTA, CDR2 FQGNSA. With 3 bases removed from V and 4 bases from J, the gap between germline ends came to 9 bases. The CDR3 is 13 residues long. The CDR3 reads CASSFRLSYGYTF. DNA of the CDR3: TGTGCCAGCAGCTTTAGACTAAGCTATGGCTACACCTTC.

The chain couples TRBV18 to TRBJ2-5; weak D call: TRBD1 (7 bases). From germline, CDR1 is KGHSH and CDR2 LQKENI. The CDR3 is 16 residues long. V dropped 1 base and J dropped 5 bases, with 17 bases sitting between them. CDR3 region: CASSPRLEGALETQYF. DNA for the CDR3: TGTGCCAGCTCACCACGATTGGAGGGGGCCCTCGAGACCCAGTACTTC. The full variable domain, with the rest looked up from reference TRBV18 and TRBJ2-5, is NAGVMQNPRHLVRRRGQEARLRCSPMKGHSHVYWYRQLPEEGLKFMVYLQKENIIDESGMPKERFSAEFPKEGPSILRIQQVVRGDSAAYFCASSPRLEGALETQYFGPGTRLLVL.

V is TRBV4-1 and J is TRBJ1-6; a possible D gene is TRBD1 (5 bases). The CDR3 runs 16 residues. V was clipped by 2 bases and J by 0 bases, with 8 bases between them. CDR1 is MGHRA and CDR2 is YSYEKL in the germline V gene. CDR3 loop: CASSQYRLSYNSPLHF. The DNA for the CDR3 is TGCGCCAGCAGCCAATACAGGCTCTCCTATAATTCACCCCTCCACTTT.

This chain links TRBV6-5 with TRBJ2-2; D might be TRBD1 (6 bases). Per the germline V gene, CDR1 is MNHEY and CDR2 is SVGAGI. The CDR3 length is 13 residues. Trimming took off 8 bases at V and 4 bases at J, with 11 bases between the two ends. The CDR3 nucleotides read TGTGCCAGCGGATGGACAGCCACCGGGGAGCTGTTTTTT. This codes for CASGWTATGELFF.

The gene calls are TRBV19 and TRBJ2-1; 7 nucleotides match TRBD1. Germline-derived CDR1 and CDR2 are LNHDA and SQIVND (reference sequence). V was pared by 5 bases and J by 4 bases, with 14 bases of the junction left unmatched. CDR3 length: 17 residues. CDR3 amino acids: CASSLYGTDELYNEQFF. CDR3 in DNA: TGTGCCAGTAGTTTATACGGGACAGACGAGTTATACAATGAGCAGTTCTTC. The variable domain in full, completed from reference TRBV19 and TRBJ2-1, reads DGGITQSPKYLFRKEGQNVTLSCEQNLNHDAMYWYRQDPGQGLRLIYYSQIVNDFQKGDIAEGYSVSREKKESFPLTVTSAQKNPTAFYLCASSLYGTDELYNEQFFGPGTRLTVL.

The chain recombines TRBV2 with TRBJ1-5, with 8 bases that match TRBD1. The V gene end was trimmed by 5 bases and the J gene end by 3 bases; junction bases not matched to a gene: 3. CDR1 and CDR2 from the germline V gene are SNHLY and FYNNEI. The CDR3 extends over 14 amino acids. The CDR3 nucleotides are TGTGCCAGCAGTAGACAGGGGAACAATCAGCCCCAGCATTTT. This gives the protein CASSRQGNNQPQHF.

The chain joins TRBV13 to TRBJ2-2; D is unclear. The V end lost 1 base, the J end lost 6 bases, and 6 bases lay between the germline ends. Germline CDR1 and CDR2: PRHDT and FYEKMQ (reference sequence). The CDR3 spans 13 residues. CDR3 protein: CASSLASPGELFF. CDR3 nucleotides: TGTGCCAGCAGCTTAGCGAGTCCCGGGGAGCTGTTTTTT.

The chain links TRBV19 to TRBJ1-1; D is uncertain. Trimming pared 0 bases from V and 4 bases from J, leaving 9 bases between. CDR1 is LNHDA and CDR2 is SQIVND in the germline V gene (reference sequence). This CDR3 is built from 14 residues. Here the CDR3 reads CASSIEGGLTEAFF. The CDR3 coding sequence is TGTGCCAGTAGTATAGAAGGAGGGCTCACTGAAGCTTTCTTT. Full variable domain (missing parts from reference TRBV19 and TRBJ1-1): DGGITQSPKYLFRKEGQNVTLSCEQNLNHDAMYWYRQDPGQGLRLIYYSQIVNDFQKGDIAEGYSVSREKKESFPLTVTSAQKNPTAFYLCASSIEGGLTEAFFGQGTRLTVV.

CDR3 residues: CASSNYSGRAMRSGRSRQFF. CDR3 coding DNA: TGTGCCAGCAGCAATTACAGCGGGAGGGCTATGAGATCCGGTAGGAGTAGGCAGTTCTTC. The chain joins TRBV7-9 to TRBJ2-1; 10 nucleotides align to TRBD2. The junction had 28 bases not matched to a gene; V was cut back by 5 bases and J by 12 bases. Per germline, CDR1 SEHNR and CDR2 FQNEAQ (reference sequence). The CDR3 contains 20 residues.

V gene TRBV4-2 combines with J gene TRBJ2-3, with D possibly TRBD1 on 5 matching bases. This CDR3 has 15 amino acids. The germline V gene has CDR1 LGHNA and CDR2 YNFKEQ. The V end lost 0 bases, the J end lost 5 bases, and 12 bases lay between the germline ends. CDR3 sequence: CASSQEDKQGDTQYF. In DNA form, the CDR3 reads TGTGCCAGCAGCCAAGAGGACAAGCAGGGAGATACGCAGTATTTT.

This sequence joins TRBV30 and TRBJ1-1, with a weak D call TRBD1 (6 bases). The V end was cut by 4 bases, the J end by 0 bases, with 15 bases between. Germline CDR1 GTSNPN, CDR2 SVGIG (reference sequence). The CDR3 loop spans 15 amino acids. The CDR3 bases are TGTGCCTGGATCCGAGGGGGGGAGATGAACACTGAAGCTTTCTTT. Translating it yields CAWIRGGEMNTEAFF.

J is TRBJ2-2 and V is TRBV7-3; 13 bases agree with TRBD2. The V gene's germline CDR1 is SGHTA and CDR2 FQGTGA. The trim removed 5 bases at V and 4 bases at J, leaving 4 bases unmatched. This CDR3 is built from 16 residues. In DNA form, the CDR3 reads TGTGCCAGCAGCCTCGGACTAGCGGGAGCCACCGGGGAGCTGTTTTTT. This gives the protein CASSLGLAGATGELFF.

For the CDR3, the DNA is TGTGCCAGTAGTGATTATCGTCAGTTGTCACAGCCCCAGCATTTT. Amino acid sequence: CASSDYRQLSQPQHF. J is TRBJ1-5 and V is TRBV19; D is ambiguous. The germline V gene has CDR1 LNHDA and CDR2 SQIVND (reference sequence). The CDR3 has 15 amino acids. V lost 5 bases and J lost 7, with 18 bases in between.

The J gene is TRBJ2-7, the V gene TRBV7-8, with D possibly matching TRBD2 (6 bases). The germline V gene has CDR1 SGHVS and CDR2 FQNEAQ. V was cut by 6 bases and J by 2 bases, with 17 bases left in between. The CDR3 runs 15 residues. The CDR3 sequence is CASSPGAGTTYEQYF. CDR3 coding DNA: TGTGCCAGCAGTCCTGGGGCGGGGACGACCTACGAGCAGTACTTC.